The T cell receptor beta chain under discussion was sequenced for a study of cytomegalovirus exposure and HLA in healthy donors. Study overall: Among around 180 million T cells, an earlier analysis found roughly 100 million unique TCR beta sequences.

Notes on this clone: What it binds is unknown.

V was clipped by 6 bases and J by 6 bases; unmatched bases: 8. The CDR3 extends over 13 amino acids. Germline V gene lookup returns CDR1 SGHNT and CDR2 YENEEA. Study conclusions and caveats: Previously analyzed data showed that most TCR beta V segments were productive at a frequency of about 90% or about 30%.

The PCR used 60 Vbeta and 13 Jbeta primers. Only in-frame clones appear in the TCRdb table, and some are missing; sequencing was by immunoSEQ multiplex PCR. This sample has some 150,000 clones, with approximately 80% found just once. The chain is built from TRBV11-3 and TRBJ2-7; 7 nucleotides match TRBD1. Sequences were obtained from PBMCs. The TCR comes from a man aged 18 to 29 in good health and CMV-seropositive. In DNA, the CDR3 is TGTGCCAGCAGTACAGGTTACAGGGGCGAGCAGTACTTC. Amino acid sequence: CASSTGYRGEQYF.